This T cell receptor (beta chain) was identified in a study of control samples from healthy donors and cancer patients. This clone has only one observation. CDR3 length equals 15 residues. Germline-derived CDR1 and CDR2 are SGHVS and FNYEAQ. V dropped 5 bases and J dropped 5; count of bases not matched to a gene: 7. Method: immunoSEQ multiplex PCR; TCRdb's copy keeps in-frame clones and lacks some. The table lists about 31,000 clones, approximately 93% of them singletons. The rearrangement joins TRBV7-6 to TRBJ1-1; 11 bases line up with TRBD1. The receptor's source is a man aged 55 to 70 in good health. Sequencing input: blood. For the CDR3, the DNA is TGTGCCAGCAGCCCTGGGACAGGGGGTCAAACTGAAGCTTTCTTT. This codes for CASSPGTGGQTEAFF.